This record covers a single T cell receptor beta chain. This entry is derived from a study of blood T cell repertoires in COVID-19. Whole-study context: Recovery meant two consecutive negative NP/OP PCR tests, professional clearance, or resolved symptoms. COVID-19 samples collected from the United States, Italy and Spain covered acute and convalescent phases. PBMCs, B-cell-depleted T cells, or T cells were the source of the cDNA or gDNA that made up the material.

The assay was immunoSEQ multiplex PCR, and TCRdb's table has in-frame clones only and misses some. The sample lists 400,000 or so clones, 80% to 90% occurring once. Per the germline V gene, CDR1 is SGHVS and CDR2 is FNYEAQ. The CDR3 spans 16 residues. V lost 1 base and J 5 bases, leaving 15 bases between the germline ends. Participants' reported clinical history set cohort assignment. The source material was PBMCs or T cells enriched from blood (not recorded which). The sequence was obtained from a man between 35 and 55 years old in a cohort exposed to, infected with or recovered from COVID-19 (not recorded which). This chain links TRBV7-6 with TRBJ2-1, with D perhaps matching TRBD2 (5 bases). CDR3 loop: CASSLDLANLNNEQFF. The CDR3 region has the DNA TGTGCCAGCAGCTTAGATTTAGCGAACCTTAACAATGAGCAGTTCTTC.